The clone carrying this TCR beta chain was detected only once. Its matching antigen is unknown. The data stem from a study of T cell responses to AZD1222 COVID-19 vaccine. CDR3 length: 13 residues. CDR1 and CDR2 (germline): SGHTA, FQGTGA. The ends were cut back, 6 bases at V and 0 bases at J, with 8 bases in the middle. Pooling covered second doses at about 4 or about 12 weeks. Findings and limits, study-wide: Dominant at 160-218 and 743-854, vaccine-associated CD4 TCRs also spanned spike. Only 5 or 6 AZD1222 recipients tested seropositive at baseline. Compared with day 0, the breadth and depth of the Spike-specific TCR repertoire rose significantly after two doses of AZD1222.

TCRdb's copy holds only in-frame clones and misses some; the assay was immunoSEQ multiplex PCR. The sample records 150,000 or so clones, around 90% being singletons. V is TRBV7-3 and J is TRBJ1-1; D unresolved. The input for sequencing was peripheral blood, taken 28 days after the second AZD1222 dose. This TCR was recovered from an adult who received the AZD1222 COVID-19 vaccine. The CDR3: CASSVTLNTEAFF. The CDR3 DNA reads TGTGCCAGCAGTGTCACCCTGAACACTGAAGCTTTCTTT.